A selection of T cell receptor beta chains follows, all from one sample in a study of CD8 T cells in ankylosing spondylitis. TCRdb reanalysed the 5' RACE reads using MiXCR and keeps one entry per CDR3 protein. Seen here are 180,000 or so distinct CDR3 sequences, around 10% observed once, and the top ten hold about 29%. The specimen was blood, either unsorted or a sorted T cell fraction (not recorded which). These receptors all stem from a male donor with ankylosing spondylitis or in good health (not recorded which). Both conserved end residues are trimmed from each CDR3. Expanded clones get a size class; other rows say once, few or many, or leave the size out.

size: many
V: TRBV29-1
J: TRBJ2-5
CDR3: SVARAIQETQY

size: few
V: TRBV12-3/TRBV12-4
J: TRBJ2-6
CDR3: ASSFFTGANVLT

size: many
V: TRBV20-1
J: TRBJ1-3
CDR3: SATVYGDLSGNTIY

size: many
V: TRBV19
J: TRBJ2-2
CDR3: ASTLDTGELF

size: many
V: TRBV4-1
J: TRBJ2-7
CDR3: ASSQELSSSYEQY

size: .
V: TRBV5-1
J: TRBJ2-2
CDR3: ASSLAGAVGTGELF

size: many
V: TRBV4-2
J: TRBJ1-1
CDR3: ASSHQGQENTEAF

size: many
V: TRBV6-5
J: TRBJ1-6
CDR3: ASSSRQIYNSPLH

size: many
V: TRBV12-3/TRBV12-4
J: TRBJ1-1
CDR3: ASSPPLGSNTEAF

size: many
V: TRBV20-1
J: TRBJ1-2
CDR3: SAREGRNYGYT

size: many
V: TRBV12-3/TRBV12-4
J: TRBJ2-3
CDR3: ASSFGGEKDTQY

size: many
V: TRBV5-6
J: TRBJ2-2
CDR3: ASSPRQNTGELF

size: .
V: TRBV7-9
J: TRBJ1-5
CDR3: ASSDHRGGTNQPQH

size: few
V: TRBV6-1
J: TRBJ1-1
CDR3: ACSPSPRTANTEAF

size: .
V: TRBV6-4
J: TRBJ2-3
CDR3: ASSVSSGGTTDTQY

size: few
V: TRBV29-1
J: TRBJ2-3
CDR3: SVDAGVADTQY

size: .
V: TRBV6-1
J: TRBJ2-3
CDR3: ASGPGSVSTDTQY

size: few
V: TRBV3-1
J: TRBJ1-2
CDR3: ASSPAGGIYGYT

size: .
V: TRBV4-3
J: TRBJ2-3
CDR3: ASSQDKWGGVADTQY

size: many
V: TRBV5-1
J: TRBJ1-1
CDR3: ASSFGGANTEAF

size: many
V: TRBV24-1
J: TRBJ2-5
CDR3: ATSDLKQGGETQY

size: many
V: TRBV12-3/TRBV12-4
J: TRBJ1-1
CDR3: ASSLTGHNTEAF

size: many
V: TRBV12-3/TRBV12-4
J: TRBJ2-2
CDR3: ASFRGGTGELF

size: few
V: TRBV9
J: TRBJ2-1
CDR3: ASRGGYNEQF

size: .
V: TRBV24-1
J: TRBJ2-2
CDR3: ATSDPAGGQTGELF

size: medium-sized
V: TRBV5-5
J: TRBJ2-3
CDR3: ASLGTGRTDTQY

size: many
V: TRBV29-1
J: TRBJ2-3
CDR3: SVLRALGTDTQY

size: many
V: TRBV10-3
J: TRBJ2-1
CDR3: AITSDQRHNEQF

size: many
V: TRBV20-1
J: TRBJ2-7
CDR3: SAEGREGSYEQY

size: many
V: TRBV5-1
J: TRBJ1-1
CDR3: ASSLRGTNTEAF

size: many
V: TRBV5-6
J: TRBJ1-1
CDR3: ASSFQANTEAF

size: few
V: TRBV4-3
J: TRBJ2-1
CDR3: ASSQGTSAAYNEQF

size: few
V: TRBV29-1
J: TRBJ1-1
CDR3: SVTDRGTEAF

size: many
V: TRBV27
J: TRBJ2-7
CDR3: ASSLIRTGGDNYEQY

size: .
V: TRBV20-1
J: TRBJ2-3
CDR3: SAPRSSTDTQY

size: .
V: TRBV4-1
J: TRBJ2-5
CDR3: ASSPPLGEETQY

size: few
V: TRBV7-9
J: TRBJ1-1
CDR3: ASSLARQRNTEAF

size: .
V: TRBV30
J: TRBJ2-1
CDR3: AWTRGTSLFDEQF

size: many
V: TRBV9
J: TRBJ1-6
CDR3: ASSGTSYNSPLH